Listed below are T cell receptor beta chains from one sample, sequenced in a study of a mutant IDH1 vaccine in newly diagnosed glioma. Data came from immunoSEQ multiplex PCR; TCRdb stores just in-frame clones and leaves some out. The sample lists tens of thousands of clones, around nine tenths seen once, with about 2% in the top ten. No antigen has been identified for these receptors. The source material was PBMCs, sampled from a glioma patient whose treatment included an IDH1 peptide vaccine. All receptors derive from a man under 40 with glioma. CDR3s include the opening cysteine and the closing phenylalanine or tryptophan. A D gene is named only where the DNA matches it firmly.

V: TRBV19; J: TRBJ1-5; D: TRBD1; CDR3: CASSMRTGASNQPQHF; DNA: TGTGCCAGTAGTATGAGGACAGGGGCCTCTAATCAGCCCCAGCATTTT
V: TRBV7-9; J: TRBJ2-5; D: TRBD1; CDR3: CASSATGGGGTQYF; DNA: TGTGCCAGCAGCGCAACAGGGGGCGGTGGGACCCAGTACTTC
V: TRBV5-5; J: TRBJ1-1; D: .; CDR3: CASSFQRGFGEAFF; DNA: TGTGCCAGCAGCTTCCAAAGGGGTTTCGGTGAAGCTTTCTTT
V: TRBV18; J: TRBJ2-3; D: .; CDR3: CASSPQSLANTDTQYF; DNA: TGTGCCAGCTCACCTCAAAGCCTAGCGAACACAGATACGCAGTATTTT
V: TRBV7-2; J: TRBJ1-4; D: TRBD1; CDR3: CASSLDLVVTGSEKLFF; DNA: TGTGCCAGCAGCTTAGATTTAGTTGTGACAGGGTCTGAAAAACTGTTTTTT
V: TRBV19; J: TRBJ1-6; D: .; CDR3: CASSKGTGNSPLHF; DNA: TGTGCCAGTAGTAAAGGGACGGGGAATTCACCCCTCCACTTT
V: TRBV7-9; J: TRBJ2-1; D: TRBD2; CDR3: CASSSRDYGEQFF; DNA: TGTGCCAGCAGCTCCCGGGACTACGGTGAGCAGTTCTTC
V: TRBV29-1; J: TRBJ1-1; D: .; CDR3: CSVGEGGGTEAFF; DNA: TGCAGCGTGGGGGAGGGGGGCGGCACTGAAGCTTTCTTT
V: TRBV7-9; J: TRBJ2-7; D: TRBD2; CDR3: CASSLLGLSHYEQYF; DNA: TGTGCCAGCAGCTTATTGGGACTATCCCACTACGAGCAGTACTTC
V: TRBV9; J: TRBJ1-1; D: .; CDR3: CASREGEGAFF; DNA: TGTGCCAGCAGGGAGGGGGAAGGCGCTTTCTTT
V: TRBV7-9; J: TRBJ2-3; D: .; CDR3: CASSLSTDTQYF; DNA: TGTGCCAGCAGCTTAAGCACAGATACGCAGTATTTT
V: TRBV27; J: TRBJ2-1; D: TRBD1; CDR3: CASARTGPNNEQFF; DNA: TGTGCCAGCGCCAGGACAGGTCCAAACAATGAGCAGTTCTTC
V: TRBV5-1; J: TRBJ2-5; D: .; CDR3: CASRGGETQYF; DNA: TGCGCCAGTAGAGGGGGAGAGACCCAGTACTTC
V: TRBV28; J: TRBJ2-7; D: .; CDR3: CASSRPSREYF; DNA: TGTGCCAGCAGCCGGCCCAGTAGGGAGTACTTC
V: TRBV21-1; J: TRBJ1-5; D: .; CDR3: CASSKVWKSLQPQHF; DNA: TGTGCCAGCAGCAAAGTTTGGAAGAGTCTGCAGCCCCAGCATTTT
V: TRBV5-6; J: TRBJ1-1; D: .; CDR3: CASSLPGQLNTEAFF; DNA: TGTGCCAGCAGCTTGCCGGGGCAATTGAACACTGAAGCTTTCTTT
V: TRBV7-2; J: TRBJ1-6; D: .; CDR3: CASSTRNSPLHF; DNA: TGTGCCAGCAGTACCCGAAATTCACCCCTCCACTTT
V: TRBV28; J: TRBJ2-7; D: .; CDR3: CASSLRQDLVSYEQYF; DNA: TGTGCCAGCAGTTTACGTCAGGATTTAGTCTCCTACGAGCAGTACTTC
V: TRBV7-8; J: TRBJ2-5; D: .; CDR3: CASSPLRGETQYF; DNA: TGTGCCAGCAGCCCTTTACGGGGAGAGACCCAGTACTTC
V: TRBV2; J: TRBJ1-2; D: .; CDR3: CASSEGGGRVRGGYTF; DNA: TGTGCCAGCAGTGAAGGGGGAGGCAGGGTACGAGGAGGCTACACCTTC
V: TRBV18; J: TRBJ2-7; D: .; CDR3: CASSQGLTSYEQYF; DNA: TGTGCCAGCTCCCAGGGACTCACGTCCTACGAGCAGTACTTC
V: TRBV7-2; J: TRBJ2-2; D: .; CDR3: CASSRERQNTGELFF; DNA: TGTGCCAGCAGTCGGGAACGCCAAAACACCGGGGAGCTGTTTTTT
V: TRBV6-1; J: TRBJ1-5; D: .; CDR3: CASTSILAGQPQHF; DNA: TGTGCCAGCACGTCCATCTTAGCGGGTCAGCCCCAGCATTTT
V: TRBV5-5; J: TRBJ1-1; D: .; CDR3: CASSLGGGLYTEAFF; DNA: TGTGCCAGCAGCTTGGGCGGGGGCCTGTACACTGAAGCTTTCTTT